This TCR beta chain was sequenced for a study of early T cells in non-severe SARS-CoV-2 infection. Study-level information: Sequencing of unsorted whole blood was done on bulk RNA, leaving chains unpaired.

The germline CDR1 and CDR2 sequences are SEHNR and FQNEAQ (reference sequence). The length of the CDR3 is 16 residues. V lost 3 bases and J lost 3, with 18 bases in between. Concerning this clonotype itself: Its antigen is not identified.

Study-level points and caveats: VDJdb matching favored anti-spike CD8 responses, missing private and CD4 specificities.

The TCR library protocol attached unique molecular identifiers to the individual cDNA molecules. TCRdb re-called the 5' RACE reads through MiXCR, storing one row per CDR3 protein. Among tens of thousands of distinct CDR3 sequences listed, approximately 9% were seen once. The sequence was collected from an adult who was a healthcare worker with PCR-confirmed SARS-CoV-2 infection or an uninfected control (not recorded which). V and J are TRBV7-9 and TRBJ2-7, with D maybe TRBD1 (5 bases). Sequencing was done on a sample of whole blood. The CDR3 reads CASSFYQTDLFYEQYF. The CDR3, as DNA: TGTGCCAGCAGCTTTTATCAGACAGACCTCTTCTACGAGCAGTACTTC.